This T cell receptor beta chain originates from a study of T cell repertoires in cytomegalovirus infection. For the study at large: Through public TCR beta signatures, both CMV infection and matching HLA type were indicated.

Remarks on this clonotype: Its specificity is not known.

Germline CDR1 and CDR2: SNHLY and FYNNEI. The V and J ends lost 0 bases and 2 bases respectively, with 11 bases between them. There are 16 residues in the CDR3. Using its own MiXCR run on the reads, TCRdb lists one record per CDR3 protein. The table records about 570,000 distinct CDR3 sequences, about 40% of them present only once. The material was cultured PBMCs, obtained from culture after CMV antigen stimulation. This TCR derives from a human donor in good health (CMV status not recorded). Some clones in this sample may be carry-over from other donors' samples. This chain connects TRBV2 to TRBJ1-5; D not certain. The DNA of the CDR3 is TGTGCCAGCAGTGAAGCAGGGAGGTGGGGCAATCAGCCCCAGCATTTT. Translation: CASSEAGRWGNQPQHF.